The rows below give T cell receptor beta chains drawn from one sample of a study of memory CD4+ T cells and cytomegalovirus serostatus. Clones were sequenced by immunoSEQ multiplex PCR, and TCRdb holds only the in-frame ones, with some missing. Of tens of thousands of clones listed, about 81% are singletons. Specimen: memory CD4+ T cells from blood. The receptors here all came from an adult in good health and CMV-seronegative. Each CDR3 is given with its conserved first and last residue. Fields, in order: J gene, clone size, D gene, V gene, CDR3 protein, CDR3 DNA. A D gene is named only where the DNA matches it firmly. Rows give clone size only sometimes, using once, few, many, or a class for an expanded clone.

TRBJ1-2 . TRBD1 TRBV20-1 CSATGTVGYTF TGCAGTGCAACCGGGACAGTGGGCTACACCTTC
TRBJ2-3 . TRBD2 TRBV5-4 CASSIPTSGSTDTQYF TGTGCCAGCAGCATTCCGACTAGCGGTTCCACAGATACGCAGTATTTT
TRBJ2-5 few . TRBV2 CASRWTEVETQYF TGTGCCAGCAGGTGGACCGAGGTGGAGACCCAGTACTTC
TRBJ1-1 . TRBD1 TRBV13 CASSLGLGQYKEAFF TGTGCCAGCAGCTTAGGCCTGGGACAGTACAAAGAAGCTTTCTTT
TRBJ1-1 . . TRBV18 CASSPGLKPLPGNTEAFF TGTGCCAGCTCACCCGGGTTAAAGCCGTTGCCGGGGAACACTGAAGCTTTCTTT
TRBJ2-5 . TRBD2 TRBV7-3 CASSPRGPKTSATLRETQYF TGTGCCAGCAGCCCAAGGGGTCCAAAGACTAGCGCCACCCTAAGAGAGACCCAGTACTTC
TRBJ2-7 . . TRBV14 CASSLTGTYEQYF TGTGCCAGCAGCCTTACAGGGACCTACGAGCAGTACTTC
TRBJ1-5 . . TRBV6-5 CASSPSHNQPQHF TGTGCCAGCAGCCCATCTCACAATCAGCCCCAGCATTTT
TRBJ2-2 . . TRBV15 CATSRVRAASGELFF TGTGCCACCAGCAGAGTTCGAGCGGCCTCGGGGGAGCTGTTTTTT
TRBJ1-2 . . TRBV28 CASSPAGTVIYGYTF TGTGCCAGCAGTCCTGCCGGGACGGTGATTTATGGCTACACCTTC
TRBJ1-5 . TRBD1 TRBV12-5 CASGLGIGTGNQPQHF TGTGCTAGTGGTTTGGGAATCGGGACAGGGAATCAGCCCCAGCATTTT
TRBJ2-5 . TRBD1 TRBV5-1 CASSLAFGTGLEETQYF TGCGCCAGCAGCTTGGCCTTTGGGACAGGGCTAGAGGAGACCCAGTACTTC
TRBJ1-2 . . TRBV6-5 CASRNVPSYGYTF TGTGCCAGTCGAAACGTCCCTAGCTATGGCTACACCTTC
TRBJ2-5 once . TRBV18 CASSLSVGQETQYF TGTGCCAGCTCTCTCAGTGTAGGGCAGGAGACCCAGTACTTC
TRBJ1-5 . TRBD1 TRBV2 CASKPGQSFLSNQPQHF TGTGCCAGCAAGCCGGGACAGAGTTTCTTGAGCAATCAGCCCCAGCATTTT
TRBJ1-1 once . TRBV6-5 CASSYLNTEAFF TGTGCCAGCAGTTACCTGAACACTGAAGCTTTCTTT
TRBJ1-2 . . TRBV6-6 CASRHQTTGVYGYTF TGTGCCAGCAGACACCAAACAACAGGAGTCTATGGCTACACCTTC
TRBJ2-3 . . TRBV28 CASSPGGAGTDTQYF TGTGCCAGCAGTCCCGGGGGAGCGGGCACAGATACGCAGTATTTT
TRBJ1-2 . TRBD1 TRBV4-1 CASSPRQGSFYGYTF TGCGCCAGCAGCCCGAGACAGGGCTCCTTCTATGGCTACACCTTC
TRBJ2-3 . . TRBV5-4 CASESRGDTQYF TGTGCCAGCGAATCCCGGGGAGATACGCAGTATTTT
TRBJ1-4 once . TRBV19 CASSPRGLATNEKLFF TGTGCCAGTAGTCCAAGGGGTCTTGCAACTAATGAAAAACTGTTTTTT
TRBJ1-2 . TRBD1 TRBV7-2 CASSWTGANYGYTF TGTGCCAGCAGCTGGACAGGGGCTAACTATGGCTACACCTTC
TRBJ2-7 . . TRBV19 CASSIGPRVSYEQYF TGTGCCAGTAGTATAGGCCCCAGGGTTTCCTACGAGCAGTACTTC
TRBJ2-7 few TRBD1 TRBV4-1 CASSPIPTGAGRVCF TGCGCCAGCAGTCCGATCCCAACAGGGGCGGGCCGGGTTTGTTTC
TRBJ2-4 . . TRBV27 CASSPALVKNIQYF TGTGCCAGCAGTCCCGCGCTGGTCAAAAACATTCAGTACTTC